Sequencing of this TCR beta chain was carried out in a study of CD8+ T cells in alopecia areata. Study summary: Patients in the treated group were given tofacitinib by mouth, 5 to 10 mg twice a day.

Trimming removed 1 base at V and 0 bases at J, with 8 bases between. This CDR3 is 14 amino acids long. Germline assignment: CDR1 SQVTM and CDR2 ANQGSEA. Specified treatment: oral pan-JAK inhibitor, 5-10 mg twice daily. Researchers took lesional scalp punch biopsies and peripheral blood from people who were alopecia areata patients. Study results and caveats: Patients showed less clear TCR sequence sharing than mice, possibly partly because of HLA diversity. Clonality in the scalp and expanded CD8+ clones ranked among the top 100 were significantly decreased by tofacitinib.

As the sequencing template, cDNA was produced by extracting RNA and reverse transcribing it. Assay used: immunoSEQ multiplex PCR; TCRdb lists only in-frame clones, some missing. The sample includes 150,000 to 200,000 clones, approximately 61% of them seen just once. A note on this clone: The antigen remains unidentified.

J is TRBJ2-3 and V is TRBV29-1; D gene uncertain. The receptor's source is a human donor with alopecia areata. The material sequenced was CD4+ T cells sorted from blood, taken at week 24, from a patient treated with tofacitinib. The CDR3 loop reads CSVEVVSSTDTQYF. In nucleotides, the CDR3 is TGCAGCGTTGAAGTTGTTAGTAGCACAGATACGCAGTATTTT.